Presented here are 24 T cell receptor beta chains from one specimen sequenced in a study of blood T cell repertoires in COVID-19. TCRdb's table, derived via immunoSEQ multiplex PCR, lists solely in-frame clones and lacks some. The sample has some 74,000 clones, around 80% seen once. The sample consisted of peripheral blood. The source is a woman aged 50 to 60 with acute or convalescent COVID-19.

This sequence joins TRBV7-9 and TRBJ2-5, with D possibly matching TRBD1 (6 bases). CDR3 length: 15 amino acids. V shed 1 base and J shed 5 bases, with 14 bases lying between them. Germline loops: CDR1 SEHNR, CDR2 FQNEAQ (reference sequence). The CDR3 sequence: CASSLVGAVQETQYF. The CDR3 DNA sequence: TGTGCCAGCAGCTTAGTGGGGGCAGTGCAGGAGACCCAGTACTTC. Looking up the rest from reference TRBV7-9 and TRBJ2-5 gives the full variable domain: DTGVSQNPRHKITKRGQNVTFRCDPISEHNRLYWYRQTLGQGPEFLTYFQNEAQLEKSRLLSDRFSAERPKGSFSTLEIQRTEQGDSAMYLCASSLVGAVQETQYFGPGTRLLVL.

The V gene is TRBV5-5, the J gene TRBJ1-1; 12 nucleotides align to TRBD1. Per the germline V gene, CDR1 is SGHKS and CDR2 is YYEKEE (reference sequence). With V trimmed by 3 bases and J by 4 bases, 4 bases remained unmatched. CDR3 length: 15 residues. CDR3 residues: CASSWGQGASTEAFF. The CDR3 DNA follows: TGTGCCAGCAGCTGGGGACAGGGGGCGAGCACTGAAGCTTTCTTT.

The V call is TRBV7-6, the J call TRBJ2-1; maybe TRBD1 (6 bases). V was cut by 5 bases and J by 0 bases, with 14 bases left in between. CDR1 SGHVS and CDR2 FNYEAQ come from the germline V gene. The CDR3 runs to 16 residues. CDR3 in amino acids: CASSPRTGSSYNEQFF. The CDR3 DNA sequence: TGTGCCAGCAGCCCCAGAACAGGGAGCTCCTACAATGAGCAGTTCTTC. The variable domain in full, with the rest retrieved from reference TRBV7-6 and TRBJ2-1, is GAGVSQSPRYKVTKRGQDVALRCDPISGHVSLYWYRQALGQGPEFLTYFNYEAQQDKSGLPNDRFSAERPEGSISTLTIQRTEQRDSAMYRCASSPRTGSSYNEQFFGPGTRLTVL.

The chain joins TRBV10-3 to TRBJ2-5; 9 bases fit TRBD2. Gene TRBJ2-7 matches the end of the DNA better, so the J call may be wrong. CDR3 length: 17 residues. Germline CDR1 reads ENHRY; CDR2 reads SYGVKD. Written as DNA, the CDR3 is TGTGCCATCAGTGAGTCGAGTAGCGGGAGCCCTTCCTACGAGCAGTACTTC. Encoded protein: CAISESSSGSPSYEQYF.

The table lists this clone with a count of one. V is TRBV19 and J is TRBJ2-3; TRBD2 matches 11 bases. With V trimmed by 4 bases and J by 8 bases, 11 bases remained unmatched. The length of the CDR3 is 16 residues. The germline CDR1 and CDR2 sequences are LNHDA and SQIVND (reference sequence). CDR3 in amino acids: CASSTGGSGGAGTQYF. The CDR3 DNA is TGTGCCAGTAGTACCGGGGGTAGCGGGGGGGCCGGTACGCAGTATTTT.

The chain joins TRBV28 to TRBJ1-5; tentative D call: TRBD1 (5 bases). Germline V CDR1 and CDR2: MDHEN, SYDVKM. Deletions cut 10 bases from V and 1 base from J, with 14 bases between. The CDR3 consists of 14 residues. The CDR3 DNA is TGTGCCATCAGCTGGAGGGACAGCAATCAGCCCCAGCATTTT. This gives the protein CAISWRDSNQPQHF.

The rearrangement uses TRBV6-5 and TRBJ2-7; 8 nucleotides match TRBD2. The CDR3 has 14 amino acids. The V segment lost 5 bases and the J segment 3 bases; nucleotides outside the gene matches: 6. CDR1 and CDR2 (germline): MNHEY, SVGAGI. CDR3 in DNA: TGTGCCAGCAGTACCTTAGCGGGAAACTACGAGCAGTACTTC. Translating gives CASSTLAGNYEQYF.

This clone came up many times. The chain employs TRBV7-7 and TRBJ2-3; 7 bases align to TRBD1. CDR3 length: 13 amino acids. CDR1 is SSHAT, CDR2 FNYEAQ, per germline (reference sequence). V shed 4 bases and J 5 bases; nucleotides not matched to a gene: 3. Here the CDR3 reads CASSSRQGDTQYF. The CDR3 nucleotides read TGTGCCAGCAGCTCGAGACAGGGAGATACGCAGTATTTT.

This chain connects TRBV6-1 to TRBJ1-5, with 7 bases that match TRBD1. The trim removed 6 bases at V and 0 bases at J, leaving 5 bases unmatched. The length of the CDR3 is 15 residues. CDR1 is MNHNS and CDR2 is SASEGT in the germline V gene. In DNA, the CDR3 is TGTGCCAGCAGGTATACAGGGGATAGCAATCAGCCCCAGCATTTT. It specifies CASRYTGDSNQPQHF.

The chain uses TRBV6-1 and TRBJ2-1; D unclear. Germline loops: CDR1 MNHNS, CDR2 SASEGT. The CDR3 extends over 14 amino acids. V was cut by 0 bases and J by 8 bases, with 11 bases left in between. The DNA for the CDR3 is TGTGCCAGCAGTGAAGCCCCAACGGTCGATGAGCAGTTCTTC. As protein: CASSEAPTVDEQFF.

The chain employs TRBV5-1 and TRBJ1-1, with TRBD1 matching 7 bases. Trimming took 4 bases from V and 6 from J; bases not matched to a gene: 6. The germline V gene encodes CDR1 SGHRS and CDR2 YFSETQ. The CDR3 consists of 13 residues. The CDR3 nucleotides read TGCGCCAGCAGCCCCGGGACAGAGCCTGAAGCTTTCTTT. As protein: CASSPGTEPEAFF.

The chain has TRBV9 and TRBJ2-1, with 9 bases matching TRBD2. Germline CDR1 is SGDLS and CDR2 is YYNGEE. The CDR3 loop spans 19 amino acids. Losses at the gene ends were 4 bases for V and 0 bases for J; bases not matched to a gene: 14. CDR3 coding DNA: TGTGCCAGCAGCATCCAGACTAGCGGTCCTTCAAGCTCCTACAATGAGCAGTTCTTC. Protein product: CASSIQTSGPSSSYNEQFF.

V and J are TRBV12-3 or TRBV12-4 and TRBJ1-3; 10 nucleotides line up with TRBD1. This CDR3 region has 13 residues. The junction had 4 bases not matched to a gene; V was cut back by 6 bases and J by 8 bases. CDR3 DNA: TGTGCCAGCAGGACAGGGGGCGTGTACACCATATATTTT. Translation: CASRTGGVYTIYF.

V and J are TRBV5-6 and TRBJ2-3; 12 bases match TRBD2. The CDR3 totals 15 residues. Germline V gene sequence: CDR1 SGHDT, CDR2 YYEEEE. Trimming took 3 bases from V and 3 from J; bases not matched to a gene: 2. The CDR3: CASSSGTSGTDTQYF. CDR3 bases: TGTGCCAGCAGCTCAGGGACTAGCGGGACAGATACGCAGTATTTT.

The sample holds a few counts of this clone. This chain links TRBV5-6 with TRBJ1-6; perhaps TRBD1 as D (5 bases). The CDR3 contains 17 residues. Trimming removed 0 bases from V and 9 bases from J, with 19 bases in between. From germline, CDR1 is SGHDT and CDR2 YYEEEE. CDR3 residues: CASSLGQGGGVSSPLHF. CDR3 in DNA: TGTGCCAGCAGCTTGGGGCAGGGAGGTGGAGTAAGTTCACCCCTCCACTTT.

The V call is TRBV3-1 (or the pseudogene TRBV3-2), the J call TRBJ1-2; D is possibly TRBD1 (6 bases). Germline CDR1 and CDR2: LGHDT and YNNKEL (reference sequence). There are 14 residues in the CDR3. The ends were cut back, 4 bases at V and 4 bases at J, with 13 bases in the middle. The CDR3 protein is CASSLTTGSYGYTF. In DNA form, the CDR3 reads TGTGCCAGCAGCCTCACGACAGGATCCTATGGCTACACCTTC.

The genes are TRBV18 and TRBJ2-5; D unresolved. Germline V gene lookup returns CDR1 KGHSH and CDR2 LQKENI. Between the trimmed V and J ends, which lost 3 bases and 1 base, there was a span of 6 bases. The CDR3 runs 13 residues. As DNA, the CDR3 is TGTGCCAGCTCACCCCTGGCCCAAGAGACCCAGTACTTC. It translates to CASSPLAQETQYF.

The rearrangement uses TRBV9 and TRBJ2-1, with D possibly matching TRBD2 (5 bases). The CDR3 has 14 residues. Germline values: CDR1 SGDLS, CDR2 YYNGEE. V was pared by 2 bases and J by 8 bases, with 14 bases between. CDR3 DNA sequence: TGTGCCAGCAGCGTGAGGGCAGCAGTCGATGAGCAGTTCTTC. Its protein product is CASSVRAAVDEQFF.

This sequence joins TRBV10-1 and TRBJ2-7, with D possibly TRBD1 on 6 matching bases. The CDR3 is 12 amino acids. V lost 8 bases to trimming and J lost 2 bases, with 10 bases between them. Looked up from germline, CDR1 is WNHNN and CDR2 is SYGVQD (reference sequence). The DNA of the CDR3 is TGCGCCAGCGGGGACACCCCCTACGAGCAGTACTTC. Translated: CASGDTPYEQYF.

The J gene is TRBJ1-2, the V gene TRBV27; TRBD1 matches at 8 bases. The CDR3 totals 16 residues. The germline gives CDR1 MNHEY, CDR2 SMNVEV (reference sequence). V lost 4 bases, J lost 1 base, and 8 bases stayed unmatched. CDR3 in amino acids: CASSSGQARSNYGYTF. The DNA for the CDR3 is TGTGCCAGCAGTTCGGGACAGGCGAGAAGTAACTATGGCTACACCTTC.

V is TRBV19 and J is TRBJ1-3; 7 nucleotides agree with TRBD1. Germline CDR1 reads LNHDA; CDR2 reads SQIVND (reference sequence). Germline trimming cut 7 bases from V and 0 bases from J; bases unmatched to any gene: 6. The CDR3 consists of 15 residues. The CDR3, as DNA: TGTGCCAGTACTCGGGACAGACTCTCTGGAAACACCATATATTTT. Protein product: CASTRDRLSGNTIYF. The full variable domain, in which reference TRBV19 and TRBJ1-3 provide the parts outside the CDR3, is DGGITQSPKYLFRKEGQNVTLSCEQNLNHDAMYWYRQDPGQGLRLIYYSQIVNDFQKGDIAEGYSVSREKKESFPLTVTSAQKNPTAFYLCASTRDRLSGNTIYFGEGSWLTVV.

The gene calls are TRBV4-2 and TRBJ1-2; D remains ambiguous. V lost 6 bases, J lost 4 bases, and 12 bases lay in between. This CDR3 has 13 amino acids. From germline, CDR1 is LGHNA and CDR2 YNFKEQ. CDR3 sequence reads: CASRLTGSYGYTF. The DNA for the CDR3 is TGTGCCAGCAGACTGACCGGGTCCTATGGCTACACCTTC.

This clone has more than one count but fewer than ten. The chain links TRBV5-1 to TRBJ1-3; D is possibly TRBD1 (6 bases). CDR3 length equals 13 residues. Germline loops: CDR1 SGHRS, CDR2 YFSETQ. The germline V and J ends were trimmed by 3 bases and 5 bases, with 9 bases remaining between them. The CDR3 protein is CASSSGDRNTIYF. The CDR3 region has the DNA TGCGCCAGCAGCTCAGGGGACCGAAACACCATATATTTT.

This rearrangement joins TRBV24-1 to TRBJ2-1, with D perhaps TRBD1 (5 bases). Trimming stripped 2 bases from V and 6 bases from J, with 10 bases between. The CDR3 sequence is 14 residues long. The germline V gene encodes CDR1 KGHDR and CDR2 SFDVKD. CDR3 sequence reads: CATSDSNRINEQFF. The CDR3 DNA reads TGTGCCACCAGTGATTCGAACAGGATCAATGAGCAGTTCTTC.